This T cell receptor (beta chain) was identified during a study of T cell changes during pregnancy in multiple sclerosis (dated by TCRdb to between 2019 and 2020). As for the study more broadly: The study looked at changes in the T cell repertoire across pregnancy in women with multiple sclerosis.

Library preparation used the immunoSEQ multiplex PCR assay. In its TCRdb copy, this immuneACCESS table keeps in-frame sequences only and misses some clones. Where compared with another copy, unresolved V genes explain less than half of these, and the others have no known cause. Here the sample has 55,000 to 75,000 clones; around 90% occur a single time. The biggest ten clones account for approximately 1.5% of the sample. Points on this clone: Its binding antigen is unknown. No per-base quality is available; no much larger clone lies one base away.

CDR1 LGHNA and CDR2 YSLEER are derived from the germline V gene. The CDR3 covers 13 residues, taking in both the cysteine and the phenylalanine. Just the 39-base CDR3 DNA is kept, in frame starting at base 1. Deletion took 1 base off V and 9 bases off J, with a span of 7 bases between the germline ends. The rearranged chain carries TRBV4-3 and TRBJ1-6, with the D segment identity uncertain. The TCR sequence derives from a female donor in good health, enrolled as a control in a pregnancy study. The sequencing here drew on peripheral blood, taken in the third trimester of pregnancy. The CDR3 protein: CASSQGGSSPLHF. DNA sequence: TGCGCCAGCAGCCAAGGAGGGAGTTCACCCCTCCACTTT.